The sequence of this T cell receptor beta chain was determined in a study of metastatic and nonmetastatic thyroid tumors (dated by TCRdb to 2018 to 2020). Study-level background: The researchers compared repertoires between peripheral blood samples and tumor or nodule tissue samples from patients with malignant or benign thyroid disease. On the study overall, not on this receptor specifically: TCR beta diversity was reported as significantly higher in malignant tumors than in benign nodules, in both blood and tumor samples.

Trimming removed 7 bases from V and 14 bases from J; the gene matches leave 8 bases unexplained. The CDR3 runs 13 residues from the cysteine to the phenylalanine. CDR3 DNA is the only sequence kept; it has 39 bases, read in frame from the first base. Library preparation used PCR. Sequencer: Illumina HiSeq 4000. High-throughput sequencing was used to profile the TCR beta-chain CDR3 region of each patient. In the paper's pipeline: A classifier to discriminate distant-metastatic papillary thyroid cancer patients was built from CDR3 differences across clinicopathological groups. The Shannon index was used to measure repertoire diversity, and the Morisita-Horn index was used to measure how similar tumor and blood repertoires were. TCRdb redid the processing of the public reads, applying fastp at Q25 and MiXCR, and retained in-frame beta chains. V and J calls and clone size were set by TCRdb, not the authors. The sample profile shows around 38,000 clones; 28% of them were found once. Together, the top ten hold about 10% of the sample.

No patient had received any treatment before thyroid surgery. Using T-cell receptor beta sequencing, the researchers looked back retrospectively at clinical samples from patients, gathered between about 2011 and 2018. This clone was seen a few times. Its antigen remains unidentified. No base quality information exists; no much larger clone differs at one position. This sequence uses TRBV12-3 or TRBV12-4 and TRBJ1-6; TRBD1 matches 10 bases in the middle. The clonotype comes from a male donor with papillary thyroid cancer or a benign thyroid nodule (not recorded which). Some clones in this sample may be carry-over from other donors' samples. Sequencing was done on a sample of blood. The nucleotide sequence is TGTGCCAGCATGGGACAGGGGTCCTCCACCCTCCACTTT. The encoded protein is CASMGQGSSTLHF.